This T cell receptor (beta chain) was documented in a study of response to subunit inactivated influenza vaccine. Overall study findings and caveats: Every seasonal influenza vaccination brings in few new T cells, the authors suggested.

This clonotype appeared a few times. The target antigen is unknown. The V end lost 0 bases, the J end lost 3 bases, and 9 bases lay between the germline ends. This CDR3 comprises 14 residues. Germline CDR1 reads ENHRY; CDR2 reads SYGVKD. TCRdb itself ran the RT-PCR reads through MiXCR, one entry per CDR3 protein. Found here are roughly 710,000 distinct CDR3 sequences, approximately 15% of them singletons; the top ten hold 6.5% to 8%. The sequenced sample was PBMCs from blood, obtained 14 to 15 days before vaccination. The chain links TRBV10-3 to TRBJ2-7, with D possibly TRBD2 on 6 matching bases. The TCR sequence derives from a man in his forties or fifties who received an inactivated influenza vaccine. In nucleotides, the CDR3 is TGTGCCATCAGTGAGTCGGCGGGAATCTACGAGCAGTACTTC. Encoded protein: CAISESAGIYEQYF.